This T cell receptor (beta chain) emerged from a study of shared clonotypes between healthy human individuals. Study-wide background: Every donor yielded three CD4 naive, three CD4 memory, two CD8 naive and one CD8 memory plate. The study, taken as a whole, reports: The study generally estimated greater richness for naive than memory subsets.

The CDR3 length is 15 residues. V gave up 2 bases and J gave up 0 bases, with 8 bases separating them. The germline V gene has CDR1 MNHNS and CDR2 SASEGT. The test was conducted at deep level. Sequencing was performed with immunoSEQ multiplex PCR; in TCRdb, only in-frame clones are kept and a portion is missing. The sample comprises around 1.9 million clones, roughly 91% of which are singletons, and over 1.5% rests with the top ten. With regard to this clone: Its antigen is as yet unknown.

Terminally differentiated effector memory CD45RA+ cells were left out of the naive CD8 fraction, which was CD45RO-negative and positively selected for CCR7. Material: naive CD8+ T cells from PBMCs. The chain links TRBV6-1 to TRBJ2-4; D unresolved. This receptor was obtained from a man aged 18 to 30 in good health. Some clones in this sample may be carry-over from other donors' samples. CDR3 DNA: TGTGCCAGCAGTGAAAGTGGAATAGCCAAAAACATTCAGTACTTC. Its protein product is CASSESGIAKNIQYF.